This record looks at one T cell receptor beta chain sequence and its context. Its antigen is unidentified. The sample originates from a study of CD8 T cells in ankylosing spondylitis. Study conclusions and caveats: Characteristic of ankylosing spondylitis blood, it appeared, was a TCR beta motif comprising several highly homologous variants. Reports say disease-linked clones showed up significantly more in matched ankylosing spondylitis synovial fluid. Clones linked to the disease showed a CD8+ phenotype. They occurred at relatively low frequencies in peripheral blood.

Molecular-barcoded quantitative 5'-RACE produced these TCR beta libraries. In TCRdb, the 5' RACE reads were re-called with MiXCR into one record per CDR3 protein. This sample has a few hundred thousand distinct CDR3 sequences, with 20% to 25% found just once. The CDR3 runs 15 residues. The V end was cut by 8 bases, the J end by 4 bases, with 20 bases between. This chain connects TRBV12-3 or TRBV12-4 to TRBJ2-5, with a tentative D call TRBD2 (7 bases). The source of this sequence is a male donor with ankylosing spondylitis. The specimen was blood, either unsorted or a sorted T cell fraction (not recorded which). CDR3 protein: CASSPERGGGETQYF. DNA for the CDR3: TGTGCCAGCTCGCCGGAAAGGGGGGGGGGAGAGACCCAGTACTTC.